This entry features one TCR beta chain sequence. Its antigen is still unknown. It is likely a read error: a sequence one base away is far more abundant. V lost 5 bases to trimming and J lost 3 bases, with 5 bases between them. The CDR3 loop spans 12 amino acids. The germline gives CDR1 SGHAT, CDR2 FQNNGV. This sample is drawn from a study of cytomegalovirus exposure and HLA in healthy donors. Points from the study as a whole: In vitro testing confirmed a few CMV-associated chains as specific for CMV antigens. The authors listed approximately 150 TCR beta chains as cytomegalovirus-associated. The tendency of first-cohort TCR clusters to co-occur in the roughly 130 validation repertoires emerged from a later analysis.

The repertoire was sequenced with immunoSEQ multiplex PCR; TCRdb's copy has only in-frame clones and lacks some. The repertoire includes over 200,000 clones, 87% of them detected once, and about 2% sits in the top ten. The sequenced material came from PBMCs. This TCR derives from a young woman in good health and CMV-seropositive. The rearrangement uses TRBV11-2 and TRBJ1-3, with D unresolved. In nucleotides, the CDR3 is TGTGCCAGCAGCGCAGGTGGAAACACCATATATTTT. Translation gives CASSAGGNTIYF.